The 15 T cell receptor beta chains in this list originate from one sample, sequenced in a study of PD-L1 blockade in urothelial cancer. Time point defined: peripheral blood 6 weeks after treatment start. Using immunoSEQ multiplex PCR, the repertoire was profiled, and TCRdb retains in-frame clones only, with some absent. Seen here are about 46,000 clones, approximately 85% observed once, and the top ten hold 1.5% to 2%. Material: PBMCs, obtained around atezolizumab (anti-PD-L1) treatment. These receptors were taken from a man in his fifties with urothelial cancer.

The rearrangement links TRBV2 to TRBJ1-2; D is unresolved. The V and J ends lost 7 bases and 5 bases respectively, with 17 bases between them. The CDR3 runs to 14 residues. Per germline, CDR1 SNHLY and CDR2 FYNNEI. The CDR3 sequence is CASTREGLLYGYTF. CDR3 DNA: TGTGCCAGCACCCGGGAAGGGTTGCTATATGGCTACACCTTC.

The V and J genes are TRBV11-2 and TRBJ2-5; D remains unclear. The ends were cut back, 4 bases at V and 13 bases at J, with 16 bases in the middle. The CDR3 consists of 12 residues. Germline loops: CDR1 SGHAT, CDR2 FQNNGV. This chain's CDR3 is CASSSETGAPYF. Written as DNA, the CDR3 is TGTGCCAGCAGCTCCGAGACTGGCGCCCCGTACTTC.

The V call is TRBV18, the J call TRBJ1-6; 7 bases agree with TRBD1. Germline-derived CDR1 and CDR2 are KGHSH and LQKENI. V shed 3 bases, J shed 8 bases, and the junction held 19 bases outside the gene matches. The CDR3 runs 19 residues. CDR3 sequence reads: CASSPYRRDRLDGDSPLHF. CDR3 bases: TGTGCCAGCTCACCCTACCGTCGGGACAGACTCGATGGGGATTCACCCCTCCACTTT.

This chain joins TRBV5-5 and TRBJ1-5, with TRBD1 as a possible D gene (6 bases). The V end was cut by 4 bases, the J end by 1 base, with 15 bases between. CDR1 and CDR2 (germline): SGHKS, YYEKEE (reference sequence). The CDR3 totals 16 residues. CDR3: CASSTTTGWSNQPQHF. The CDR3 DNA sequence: TGTGCCAGCAGCACAACGACAGGATGGAGCAATCAGCCCCAGCATTTT.

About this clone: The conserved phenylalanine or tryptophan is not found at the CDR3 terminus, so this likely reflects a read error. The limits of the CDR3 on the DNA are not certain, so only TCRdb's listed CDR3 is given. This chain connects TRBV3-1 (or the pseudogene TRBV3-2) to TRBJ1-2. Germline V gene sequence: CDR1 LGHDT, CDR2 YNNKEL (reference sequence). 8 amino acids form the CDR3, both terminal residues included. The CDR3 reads CASSSPPS.

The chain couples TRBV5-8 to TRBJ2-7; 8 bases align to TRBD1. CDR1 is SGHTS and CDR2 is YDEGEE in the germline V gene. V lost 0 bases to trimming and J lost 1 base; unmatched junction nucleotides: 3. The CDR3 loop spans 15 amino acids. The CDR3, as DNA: TGTGCCAGCAGCTTGGTCGGGACAGGTTCCTACGAGCAGTACTTC. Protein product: CASSLVGTGSYEQYF.

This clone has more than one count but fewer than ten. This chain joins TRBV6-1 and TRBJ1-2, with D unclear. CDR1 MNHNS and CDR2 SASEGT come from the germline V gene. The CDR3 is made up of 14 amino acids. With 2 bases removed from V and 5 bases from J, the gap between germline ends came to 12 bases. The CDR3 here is CASSESTADYGYTF. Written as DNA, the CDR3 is TGTGCCAGCAGTGAAAGTACGGCGGATTATGGCTACACCTTC.

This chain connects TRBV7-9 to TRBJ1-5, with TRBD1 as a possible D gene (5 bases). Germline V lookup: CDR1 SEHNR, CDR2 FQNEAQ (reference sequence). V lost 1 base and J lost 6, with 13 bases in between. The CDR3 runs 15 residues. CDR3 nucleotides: TGTGCCAGCAGCTTAGAGCAGGGAGGAGGTCAGCCCCAGCATTTT. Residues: CASSLEQGGGQPQHF.

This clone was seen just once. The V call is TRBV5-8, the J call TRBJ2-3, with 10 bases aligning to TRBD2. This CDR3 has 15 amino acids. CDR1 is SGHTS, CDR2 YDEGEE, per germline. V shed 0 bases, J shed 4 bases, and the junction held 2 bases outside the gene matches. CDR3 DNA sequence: TGTGCCAGCAGCTTGGCCCTAGCGGGGGCAGATACGCAGTATTTT. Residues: CASSLALAGADTQYF.

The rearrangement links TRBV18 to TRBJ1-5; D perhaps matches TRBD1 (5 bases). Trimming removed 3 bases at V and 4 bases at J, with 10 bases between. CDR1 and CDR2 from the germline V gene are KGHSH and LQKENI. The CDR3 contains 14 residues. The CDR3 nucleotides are TGTGCCAGCTCACCGATTTCAGGGAATCAGCCCCAGCATTTT. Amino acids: CASSPISGNQPQHF. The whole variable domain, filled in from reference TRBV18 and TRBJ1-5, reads NAGVMQNPRHLVRRRGQEARLRCSPMKGHSHVYWYRQLPEEGLKFMVYLQKENIIDESGMPKERFSAEFPKEGPSILRIQQVVRGDSAAYFCASSPISGNQPQHFGDGTRLSIL.

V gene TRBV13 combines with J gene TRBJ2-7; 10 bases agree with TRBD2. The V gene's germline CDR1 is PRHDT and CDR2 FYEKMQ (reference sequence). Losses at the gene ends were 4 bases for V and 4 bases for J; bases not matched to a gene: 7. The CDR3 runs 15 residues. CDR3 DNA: TGTGCCAGCAGCTCGGGACTAGCGTCCTGGTACGAGCAGTACTTC. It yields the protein CASSSGLASWYEQYF.

CDR3 sequence: CSAVGATEAFF. CDR3 bases: TGCAGTGCAGTAGGGGCCACTGAAGCTTTCTTT. The gene calls are TRBV20-1 and TRBJ1-1; weak D call: TRBD1 (5 bases). The CDR3 loop spans 11 amino acids. V was cut by 6 bases and J by 4 bases, with 9 bases left in between. Germline loops: CDR1 DFQATT, CDR2 SNEGSKA (reference sequence).

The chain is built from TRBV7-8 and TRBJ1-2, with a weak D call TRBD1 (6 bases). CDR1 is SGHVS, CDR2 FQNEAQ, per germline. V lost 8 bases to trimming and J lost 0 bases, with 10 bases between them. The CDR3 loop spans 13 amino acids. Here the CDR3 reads CASGPGANYGYTF. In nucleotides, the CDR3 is TGTGCCAGCGGGCCAGGGGCTAACTATGGCTACACCTTC.

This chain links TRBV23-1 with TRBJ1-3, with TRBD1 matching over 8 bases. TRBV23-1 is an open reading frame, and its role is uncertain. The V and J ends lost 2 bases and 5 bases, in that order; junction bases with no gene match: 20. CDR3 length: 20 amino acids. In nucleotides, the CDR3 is TGCGCCAGCAGTCAACCTCTTCCGGGACAGGACTATTTGGGCCGAAACACCATATATTTT. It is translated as CASSQPLPGQDYLGRNTIYF.

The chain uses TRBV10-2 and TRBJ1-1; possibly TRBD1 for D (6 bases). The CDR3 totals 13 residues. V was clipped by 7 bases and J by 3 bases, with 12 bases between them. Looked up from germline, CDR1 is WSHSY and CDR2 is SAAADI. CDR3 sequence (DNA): TGCGCCAGCAACGGGGGGGGCTACACTGAAGCTTTCTTT. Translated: CASNGGGYTEAFF.